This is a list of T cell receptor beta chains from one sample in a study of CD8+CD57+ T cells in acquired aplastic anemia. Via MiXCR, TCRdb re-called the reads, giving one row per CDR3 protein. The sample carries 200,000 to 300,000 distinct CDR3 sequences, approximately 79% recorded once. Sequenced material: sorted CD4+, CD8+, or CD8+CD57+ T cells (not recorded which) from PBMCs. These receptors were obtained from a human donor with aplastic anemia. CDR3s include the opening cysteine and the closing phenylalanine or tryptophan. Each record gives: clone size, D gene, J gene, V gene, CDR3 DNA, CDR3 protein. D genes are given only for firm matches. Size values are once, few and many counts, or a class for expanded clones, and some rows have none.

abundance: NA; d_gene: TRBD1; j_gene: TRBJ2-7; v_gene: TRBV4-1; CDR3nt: TGCGCCAGCAGCCAAGAGACAGGGACCTACGAGCAGTACTTC; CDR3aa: CASSQETGTYEQYF
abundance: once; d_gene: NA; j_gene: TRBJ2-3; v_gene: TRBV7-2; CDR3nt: TGTGCCAGCAGCTTAGCTTCCGTACAGGGAGATACGCAGTATTTT; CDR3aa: CASSLASVQGDTQYF
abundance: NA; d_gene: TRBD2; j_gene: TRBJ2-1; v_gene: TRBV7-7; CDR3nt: TGTGCCAGCAGCTTAACACTAGCGGAAGACTTGTATGAGCAGTTCTTC; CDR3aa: CASSLTLAEDLYEQFF
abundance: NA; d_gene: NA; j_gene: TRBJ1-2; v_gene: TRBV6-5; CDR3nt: TGTGCCAGCAGTTACAGCCCCGGAGGAGGCTACACCTTC; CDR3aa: CASSYSPGGGYTF
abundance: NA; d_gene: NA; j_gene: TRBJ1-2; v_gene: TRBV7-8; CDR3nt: TGTGCCAGCAGCTTAGAGAGAGGCCGGGACACATATGGTTACACCTTC; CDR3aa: CASSLERGRDTYGYTF
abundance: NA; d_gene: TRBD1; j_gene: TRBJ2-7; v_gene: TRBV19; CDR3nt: TGTGCCAGTAGTGTTGGGACAGGGGGTGGCTACGAGCAGTACTTC; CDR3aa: CASSVGTGGGYEQYF
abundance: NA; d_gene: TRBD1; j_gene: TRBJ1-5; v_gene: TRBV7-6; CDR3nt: TGTGCCAGCAGCTTAGCGGCAGGGGGTGATCAGCCCCAGCATTTT; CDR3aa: CASSLAAGGDQPQHF
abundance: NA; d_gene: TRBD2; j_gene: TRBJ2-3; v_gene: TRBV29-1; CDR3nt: TGCAGCCTGACCGGGACTAGCGGGGGCACAGATACGCAGTATTTT; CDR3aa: CSLTGTSGGTDTQYF
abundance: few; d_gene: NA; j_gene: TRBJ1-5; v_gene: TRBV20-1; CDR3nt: TGCAGTGCTAGGGCGGGAGTGAGTCAGCCCCAGCATTTT; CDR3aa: CSARAGVSQPQHF
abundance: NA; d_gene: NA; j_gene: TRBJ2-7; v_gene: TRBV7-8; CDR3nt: TGTGCCACCAGCAGAGCTGGAGGTCCCGATACGCAGTATTACTTC; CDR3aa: CATSRAGGPDTQYYF
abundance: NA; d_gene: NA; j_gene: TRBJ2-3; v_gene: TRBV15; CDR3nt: TGTGCCACCAGCAGAGCGGGAGATCCCGATACCCAGTATTTT; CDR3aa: CATSRAGDPDTQYF
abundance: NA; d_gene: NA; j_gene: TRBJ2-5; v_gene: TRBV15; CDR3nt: TGTGCCACCAGCACAGGCAGGGAGCTGGAGACTGAGCAGTTC; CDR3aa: CATSTGRELETEQF
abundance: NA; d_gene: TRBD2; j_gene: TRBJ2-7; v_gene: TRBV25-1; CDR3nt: TGTGCCAGTCTGCGGGGGTACGAGCAGTACTTC; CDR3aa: CASLRGYEQYF
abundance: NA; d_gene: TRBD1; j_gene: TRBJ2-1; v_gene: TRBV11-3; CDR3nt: TGTGCCAGCAGCTTAGATCTGACAGGGGGGGCCAGGTCCTACAATGAGCAGTTCTTC; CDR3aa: CASSLDLTGGARSYNEQFF
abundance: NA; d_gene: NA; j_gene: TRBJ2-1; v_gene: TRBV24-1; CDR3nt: TGTGCCACCAGTGACCCGGGTGGATCCTACGATGAGCAGTTTTTC; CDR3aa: CATSDPGGSYDEQFF